This record covers a single TCR beta chain. These data come from a study of blood T cell repertoires in COVID-19. V lost 5 bases and J lost 0; bases outside the gene matches: 8. This CDR3 is 16 amino acids long. The germline CDR1 and CDR2 sequences are SNHLY and FYNNEI. Here immunoSEQ multiplex PCR was the method, and the copy in TCRdb shows in-frame clones only, minus some. The sample lists 130,000 or so clones; around four fifths were seen once. This TCR was recovered from a human donor in a cohort sampled during active COVID-19. Material: peripheral blood. This sequence joins TRBV2 and TRBJ1-2; 8 nucleotides match TRBD1. The CDR3 nucleotides are TGTGCCAGCAGTATGGACAGGGCAAGTTCTAACTATGGCTACACCTTC. It specifies CASSMDRASSNYGYTF.